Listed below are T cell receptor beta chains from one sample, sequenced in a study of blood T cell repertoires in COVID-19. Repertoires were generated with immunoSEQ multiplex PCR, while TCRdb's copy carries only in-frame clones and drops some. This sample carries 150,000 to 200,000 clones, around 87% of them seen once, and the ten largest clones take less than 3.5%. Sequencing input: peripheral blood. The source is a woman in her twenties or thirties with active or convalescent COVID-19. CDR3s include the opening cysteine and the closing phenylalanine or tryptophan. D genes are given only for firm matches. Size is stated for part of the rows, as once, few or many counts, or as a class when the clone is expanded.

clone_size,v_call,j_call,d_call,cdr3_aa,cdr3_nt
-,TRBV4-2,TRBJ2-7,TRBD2,CASSQLAASSYEQYF,TGTGCCAGCAGCCAACTAGCGGCGAGCTCCTACGAGCAGTACTTC
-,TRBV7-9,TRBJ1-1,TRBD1,CASSLSGGMNTEAFF,TGTGCCAGCAGCTTATCAGGGGGGATGAACACTGAAGCTTTCTTT
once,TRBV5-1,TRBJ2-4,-,CASSTDSLIAKNIQYF,TGCGCCAGCAGCACCGACAGCCTTATAGCCAAAAACATTCAGTACTTC
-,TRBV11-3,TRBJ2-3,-,CASSPDPGVFTDTQYF,TGTGCCAGCAGCCCAGACCCGGGGGTGTTCACAGATACGCAGTATTTT
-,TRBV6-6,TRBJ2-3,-,CASSPQRGAPDTQYF,TGTGCCAGCAGCCCCCAACGGGGGGCCCCAGATACGCAGTATTTT
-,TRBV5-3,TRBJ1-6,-,CARSLGLANSPLHF,TGTGCCAGAAGCTTGGGGTTGGCCAATTCACCCCTCCACTTT
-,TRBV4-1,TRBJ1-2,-,CASSQDPQVSNYGYTF,TGCGCCAGCAGCCAAGACCCCCAGGTTTCTAACTATGGCTACACCTTC
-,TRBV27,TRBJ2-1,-,CASSLSAGPYNEQFF,TGTGCCAGCAGTTTATCGGCGGGACCCTACAATGAGCAGTTCTTC
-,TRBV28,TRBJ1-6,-,CASRYRGQYNSPLHF,TGTGCCAGCAGATACCGCGGACAGTATAATTCACCCCTCCACTTT
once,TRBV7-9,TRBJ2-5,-,CASSLAVVEETQYF,TGTGCCAGCAGCTTAGCTGTCGTGGAGGAGACCCAGTACTTC
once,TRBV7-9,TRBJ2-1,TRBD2,CASSSLGGGSYNEQFF,TGTGCCAGCAGCTCCCTTGGCGGGGGCTCCTACAATGAGCAGTTCTTC
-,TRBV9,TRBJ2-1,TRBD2,CASSRGAGRDEQFF,TGTGCCAGCAGTCGCGGAGCGGGAAGAGATGAGCAGTTCTTC
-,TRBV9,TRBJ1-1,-,CASSASLTGPKAAFF,TGTGCCAGCAGCGCCTCCCTTACAGGGCCCAAAGCAGCTTTCTTT
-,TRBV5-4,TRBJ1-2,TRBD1,CASRLLGQVREGYTF,TGTGCCAGCAGACTCCTGGGACAGGTTCGGGAGGGCTACACCTTC
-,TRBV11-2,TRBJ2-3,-,CASSPSGDTQYF,TGTGCCAGCAGCCCTTCGGGGGATACGCAGTATTTT
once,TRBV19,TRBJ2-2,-,CASSIDMNTGELFF,TGTGCCAGTAGTATAGACATGAACACCGGGGAGCTGTTTTTT
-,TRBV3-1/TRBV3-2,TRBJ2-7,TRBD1,CASSHKGQGRQEQYF,TGTGCCAGCAGCCATAAGGGACAGGGGAGGCAGGAGCAGTACTTC
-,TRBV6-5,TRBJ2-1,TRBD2,CASSPSGRGQFF,TGTGCTAGCAGCCCAAGCGGGAGAGGGCAGTTCTTC
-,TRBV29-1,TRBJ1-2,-,CSVEAGVHGYTF,TGCAGCGTTGAAGCGGGGGTGCATGGCTACACCTTC
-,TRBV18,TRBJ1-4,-,CASSPGSLDAKGLFF,TGTGCCAGCTCACCAGGCTCACTAGACGCGAAAGGACTGTTTTTT
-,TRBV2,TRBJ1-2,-,CASSLGKGLILWDGYTF,TGTGCCAGCAGTCTCGGGAAAGGCCTAATCCTTTGGGATGGCTACACCTTC
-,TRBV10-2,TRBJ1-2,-,CASSETGNYGYTF,TGCGCCAGCAGTGAGACGGGTAACTATGGCTACACCTTC
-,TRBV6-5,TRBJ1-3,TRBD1,CASSYGRGPGNTIYF,TGTGCCAGCAGTTACGGCAGGGGGCCTGGAAACACCATATATTTT
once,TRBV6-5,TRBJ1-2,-,CASSPGQSARGYTF,TGTGCCAGCAGCCCAGGACAGTCAGCTAGGGGCTACACCTTC
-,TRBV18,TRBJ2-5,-,CASLRETQYF,TGTGCCAGCCTAAGAGAGACCCAGTACTTC
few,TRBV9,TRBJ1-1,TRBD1,CASSEPRDRADTEAFF,TGTGCCAGCAGCGAACCCCGGGACAGGGCGGACACTGAAGCTTTCTTT
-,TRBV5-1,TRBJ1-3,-,CASSPSGTSGNTIYF,TGCGCCAGCAGCCCCTCCGGTACGTCTGGAAACACCATATATTTT
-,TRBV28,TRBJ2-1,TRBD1,CASSRSGTVLYNEQFF,TGTGCCAGCAGTCGGTCCGGGACAGTCCTCTACAATGAGCAGTTCTTC